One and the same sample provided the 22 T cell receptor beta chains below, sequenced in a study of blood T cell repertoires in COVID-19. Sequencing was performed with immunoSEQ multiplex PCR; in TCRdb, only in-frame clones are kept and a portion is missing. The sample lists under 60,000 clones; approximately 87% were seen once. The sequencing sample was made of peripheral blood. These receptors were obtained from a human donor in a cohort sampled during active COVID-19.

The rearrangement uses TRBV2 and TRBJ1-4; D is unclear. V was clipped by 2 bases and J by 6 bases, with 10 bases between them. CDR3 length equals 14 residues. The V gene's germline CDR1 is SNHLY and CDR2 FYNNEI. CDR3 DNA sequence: TGTGCCAGCAGTGAATCTGAAACGGATGAAAAACTGTTTTTT. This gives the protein CASSESETDEKLFF.

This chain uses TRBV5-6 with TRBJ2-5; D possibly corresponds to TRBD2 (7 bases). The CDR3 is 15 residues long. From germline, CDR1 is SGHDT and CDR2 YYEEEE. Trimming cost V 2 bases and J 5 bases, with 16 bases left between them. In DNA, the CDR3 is TGTGCCAGCAGCTTCGGGGGGCCAGCCAAGGAGACCCAGTACTTC. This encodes CASSFGGPAKETQYF.

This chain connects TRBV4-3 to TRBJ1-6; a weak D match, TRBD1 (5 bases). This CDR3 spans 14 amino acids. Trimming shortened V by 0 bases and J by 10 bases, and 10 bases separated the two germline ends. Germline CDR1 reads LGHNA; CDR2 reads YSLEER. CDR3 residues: CASSQDREVSPLHF. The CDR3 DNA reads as TGCGCCAGCAGCCAAGACAGGGAAGTCTCACCCCTCCACTTT.

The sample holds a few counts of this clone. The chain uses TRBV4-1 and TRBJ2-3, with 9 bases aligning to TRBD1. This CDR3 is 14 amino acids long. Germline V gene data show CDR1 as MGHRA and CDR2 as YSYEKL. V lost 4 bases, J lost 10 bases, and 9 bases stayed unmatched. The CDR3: CASSLDRGRTSQYF. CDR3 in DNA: TGCGCCAGCAGCCTGGACAGGGGAAGGACTTCGCAGTATTTT.

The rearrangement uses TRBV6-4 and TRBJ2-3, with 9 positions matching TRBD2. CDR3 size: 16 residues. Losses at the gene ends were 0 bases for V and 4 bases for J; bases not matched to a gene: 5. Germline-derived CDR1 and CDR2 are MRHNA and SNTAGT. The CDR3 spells CASSDSVSGGPDTQYF. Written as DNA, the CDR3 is TGTGCCAGCAGTGACTCAGTTAGCGGGGGACCAGATACGCAGTATTTT.

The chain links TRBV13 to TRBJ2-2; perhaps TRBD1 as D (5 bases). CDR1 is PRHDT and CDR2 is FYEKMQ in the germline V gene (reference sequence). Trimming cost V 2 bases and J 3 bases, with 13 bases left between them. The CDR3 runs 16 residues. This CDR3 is CASSLSQPRDTGELFF. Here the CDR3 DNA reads TGTGCCAGCAGCTTAAGTCAACCCAGGGACACCGGGGAGCTGTTTTTT.

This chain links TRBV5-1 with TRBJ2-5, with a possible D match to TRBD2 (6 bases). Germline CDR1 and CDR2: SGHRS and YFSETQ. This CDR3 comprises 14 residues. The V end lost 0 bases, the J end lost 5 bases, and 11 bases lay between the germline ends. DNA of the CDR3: TGCGCCAGCAGCTTGGGGAGGGCCGGGGAGACCCAGTACTTC. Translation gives CASSLGRAGETQYF.

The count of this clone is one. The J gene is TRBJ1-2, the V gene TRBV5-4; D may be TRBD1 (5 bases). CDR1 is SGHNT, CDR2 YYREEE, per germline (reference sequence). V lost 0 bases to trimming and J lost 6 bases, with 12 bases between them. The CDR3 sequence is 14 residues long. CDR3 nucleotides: TGTGCCAGCAGCTTGGCCGGGGGATGGGATGGCTACACCTTC. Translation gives CASSLAGGWDGYTF. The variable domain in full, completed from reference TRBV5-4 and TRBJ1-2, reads ETGVTQSPTHLIKTRGQQVTLRCSSQSGHNTVSWYQQALGQGPQFIFQYYREEENGRGNFPPRFSGLQFPNYSSELNVNALELDDSALYLCASSLAGGWDGYTFGSGTRLTVV.

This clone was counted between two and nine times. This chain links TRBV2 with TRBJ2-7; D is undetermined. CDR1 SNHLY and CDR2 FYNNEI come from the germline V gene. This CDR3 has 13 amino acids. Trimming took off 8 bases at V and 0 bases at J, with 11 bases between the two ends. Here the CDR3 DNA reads TGTGCCAGCCTGATGGCACCCTCCTACGAGCAGTACTTC. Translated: CASLMAPSYEQYF.

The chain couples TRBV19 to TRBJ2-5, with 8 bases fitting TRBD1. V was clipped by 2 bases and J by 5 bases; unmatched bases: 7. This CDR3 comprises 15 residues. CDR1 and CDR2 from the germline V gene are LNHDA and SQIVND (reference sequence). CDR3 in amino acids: CASSINRDRLETQYF. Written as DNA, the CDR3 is TGTGCCAGTAGTATAAACCGGGACAGGTTGGAGACCCAGTACTTC.

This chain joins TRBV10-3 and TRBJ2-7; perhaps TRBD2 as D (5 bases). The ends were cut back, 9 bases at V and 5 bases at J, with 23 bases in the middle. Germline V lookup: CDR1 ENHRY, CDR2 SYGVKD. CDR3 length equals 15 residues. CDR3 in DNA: TGTGCCATGGGCCGGGGTTCGAATCAGCGCGACGAGCAGTACTTC. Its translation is CAMGRGSNQRDEQYF.

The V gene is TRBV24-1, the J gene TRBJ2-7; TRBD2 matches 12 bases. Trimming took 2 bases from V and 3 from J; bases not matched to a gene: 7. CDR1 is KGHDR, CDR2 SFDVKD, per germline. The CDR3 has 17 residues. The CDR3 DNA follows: TGTGCCACCAGTGATTCTCTAGGACTAGCGGGGCTCTACGAGCAGTACTTC. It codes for CATSDSLGLAGLYEQYF.

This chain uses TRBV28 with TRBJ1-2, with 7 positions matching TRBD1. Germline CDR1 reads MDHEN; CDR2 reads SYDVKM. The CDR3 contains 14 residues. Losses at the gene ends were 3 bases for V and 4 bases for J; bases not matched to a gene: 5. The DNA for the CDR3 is TGTGCCAGCAGTTTGGGACAGAAATCCTATGGCTACACCTTC. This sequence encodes CASSLGQKSYGYTF.

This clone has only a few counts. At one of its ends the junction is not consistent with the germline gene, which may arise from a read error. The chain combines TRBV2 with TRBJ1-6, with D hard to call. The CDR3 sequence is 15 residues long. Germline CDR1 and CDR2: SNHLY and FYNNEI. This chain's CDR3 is CASSQAGVLNSPLHF. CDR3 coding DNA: TGTGCCAGCAGTCAAGCCGGGGTCCTTAATTCACCCCTCCACTTT.

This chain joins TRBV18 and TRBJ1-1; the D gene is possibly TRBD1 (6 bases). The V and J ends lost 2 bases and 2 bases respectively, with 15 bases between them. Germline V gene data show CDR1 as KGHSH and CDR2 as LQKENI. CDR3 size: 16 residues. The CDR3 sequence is CASSPGQGWGNTEAFF. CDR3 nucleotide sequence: TGTGCCAGCTCACCAGGGCAGGGGTGGGGCAACACTGAAGCTTTCTTT.

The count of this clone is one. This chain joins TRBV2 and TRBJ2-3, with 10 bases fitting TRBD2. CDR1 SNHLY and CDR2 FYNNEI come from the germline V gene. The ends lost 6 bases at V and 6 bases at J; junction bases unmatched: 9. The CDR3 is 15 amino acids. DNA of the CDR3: TGTGCCAGCAGGTTCTCCGGGACTAGCGTGGATACGCAGTATTTT. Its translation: CASRFSGTSVDTQYF.

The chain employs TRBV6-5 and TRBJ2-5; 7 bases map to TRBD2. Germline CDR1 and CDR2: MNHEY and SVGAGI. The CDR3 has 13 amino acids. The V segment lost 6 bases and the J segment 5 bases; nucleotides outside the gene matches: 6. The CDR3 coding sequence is TGTGCCAGCAGAACGACTAGCAGGGAGACCCAGTACTTC. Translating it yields CASRTTSRETQYF.

CDR3: CASRTTGDLYGYTF. The CDR3 DNA follows: TGTGCCAGCAGGACGACAGGGGACCTCTATGGCTACACCTTC. This rearrangement joins TRBV28 to TRBJ1-2; 8 bases are shared with TRBD1. The CDR3 is made up of 14 amino acids. Losses at the gene ends were 6 bases for V and 4 bases for J; bases not matched to a gene: 7. In germline, CDR1 is MDHEN, CDR2 SYDVKM.

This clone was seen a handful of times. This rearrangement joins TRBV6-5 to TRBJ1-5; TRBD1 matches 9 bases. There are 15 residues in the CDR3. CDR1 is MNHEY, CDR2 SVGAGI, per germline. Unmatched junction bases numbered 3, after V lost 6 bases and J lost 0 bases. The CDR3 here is CASSRGQGSNQPQHF. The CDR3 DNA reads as TGTGCCAGCAGCCGGGGACAGGGTAGCAATCAGCCCCAGCATTTT.

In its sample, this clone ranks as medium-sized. CDR3 protein: CASSLGTDPTYEQYF. DNA of the CDR3: TGTGCCAGCAGCTTAGGGACAGACCCAACCTACGAGCAGTACTTC. The J gene is TRBJ2-7, the V gene TRBV7-6; a possible D gene is TRBD1 (6 bases). This CDR3 has 15 amino acids. Per germline, CDR1 SGHVS and CDR2 FNYEAQ. Trimming shortened V by 1 base and J by 2 bases, and 12 bases separated the two germline ends. Full variable domain (outside the CDR3, taken from reference TRBV7-6 and TRBJ2-7): GAGVSQSPRYKVTKRGQDVALRCDPISGHVSLYWYRQALGQGPEFLTYFNYEAQQDKSGLPNDRFSAERPEGSISTLTIQRTEQRDSAMYRCASSLGTDPTYEQYFGPGTRLTVT.

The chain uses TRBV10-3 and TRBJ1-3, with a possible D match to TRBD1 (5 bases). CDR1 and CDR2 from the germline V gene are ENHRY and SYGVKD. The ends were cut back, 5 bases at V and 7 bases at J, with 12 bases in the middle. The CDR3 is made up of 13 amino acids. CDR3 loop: CAISPLAGNTIYF. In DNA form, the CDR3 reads TGTGCCATCAGTCCCCTCGCAGGGAACACCATATATTTT.

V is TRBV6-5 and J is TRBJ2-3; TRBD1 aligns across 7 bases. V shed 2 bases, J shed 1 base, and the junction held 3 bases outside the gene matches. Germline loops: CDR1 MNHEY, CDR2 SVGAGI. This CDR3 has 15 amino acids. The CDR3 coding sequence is TGTGCCAGCAGTTACCCCGACAGGGGCACAGATACGCAGTATTTT. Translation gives CASSYPDRGTDTQYF.